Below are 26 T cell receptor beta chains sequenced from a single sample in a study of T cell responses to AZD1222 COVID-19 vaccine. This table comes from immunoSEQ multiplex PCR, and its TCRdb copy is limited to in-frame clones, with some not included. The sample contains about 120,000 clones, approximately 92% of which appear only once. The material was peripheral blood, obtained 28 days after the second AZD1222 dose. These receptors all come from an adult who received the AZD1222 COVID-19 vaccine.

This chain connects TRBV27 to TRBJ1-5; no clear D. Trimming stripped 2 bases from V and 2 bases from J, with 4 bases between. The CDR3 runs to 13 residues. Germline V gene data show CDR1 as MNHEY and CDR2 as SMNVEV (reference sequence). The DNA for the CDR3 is TGTGCCAGCAGTTTACAGGGCAATCAGCCCCAGCATTTT. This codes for CASSLQGNQPQHF.

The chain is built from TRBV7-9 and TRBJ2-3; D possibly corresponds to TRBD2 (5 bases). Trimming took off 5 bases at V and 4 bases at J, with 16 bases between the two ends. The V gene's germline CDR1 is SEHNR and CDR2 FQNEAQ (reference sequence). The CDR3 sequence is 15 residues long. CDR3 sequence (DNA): TGTGCCAGCAGCACCCCCCGAGGGCGCGCAGATACGCAGTATTTT. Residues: CASSTPRGRADTQYF.

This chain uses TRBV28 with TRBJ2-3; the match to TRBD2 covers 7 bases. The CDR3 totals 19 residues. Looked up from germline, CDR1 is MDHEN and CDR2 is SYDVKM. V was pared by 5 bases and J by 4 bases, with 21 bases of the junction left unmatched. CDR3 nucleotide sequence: TGTGCCAGCAGTACCCTGGTCGGGGGGACTCCGGGGTTCGCAGATACGCAGTATTTT. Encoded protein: CASSTLVGGTPGFADTQYF.

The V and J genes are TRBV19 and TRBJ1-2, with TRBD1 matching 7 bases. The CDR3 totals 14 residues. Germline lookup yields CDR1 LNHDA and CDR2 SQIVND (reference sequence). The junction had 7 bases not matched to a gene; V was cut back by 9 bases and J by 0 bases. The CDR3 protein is CASRDRGTNYGYTF. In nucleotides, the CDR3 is TGTGCCAGCCGGGACAGAGGAACTAACTATGGCTACACCTTC.

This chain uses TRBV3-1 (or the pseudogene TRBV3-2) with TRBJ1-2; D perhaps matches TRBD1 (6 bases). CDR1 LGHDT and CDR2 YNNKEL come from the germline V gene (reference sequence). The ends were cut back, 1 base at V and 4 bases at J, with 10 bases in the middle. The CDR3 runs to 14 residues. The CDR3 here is CASSQVQGAYGYTF. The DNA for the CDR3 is TGTGCCAGCAGCCAAGTACAGGGAGCCTATGGCTACACCTTC.

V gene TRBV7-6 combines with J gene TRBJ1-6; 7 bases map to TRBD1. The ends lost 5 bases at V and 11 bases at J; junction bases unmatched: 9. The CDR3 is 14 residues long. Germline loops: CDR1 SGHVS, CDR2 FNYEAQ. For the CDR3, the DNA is TGTGCCAGCAGCAACCGACAGGGAGGTCCACCCCTCCACTTT. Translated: CASSNRQGGPPLHF.

The CDR3 spells CASRSTSGRSDTQYF. The CDR3, as DNA: TGTGCCAGCAGGTCGACTAGCGGGAGGTCAGATACGCAGTATTTT. The rearrangement joins TRBV6-5 to TRBJ2-3, with TRBD2 identical over 13 bases. CDR3 length: 15 amino acids. Looked up from germline, CDR1 is MNHEY and CDR2 is SVGAGI. J lost 4 bases, V lost 6 bases, and 4 bases had no gene match.

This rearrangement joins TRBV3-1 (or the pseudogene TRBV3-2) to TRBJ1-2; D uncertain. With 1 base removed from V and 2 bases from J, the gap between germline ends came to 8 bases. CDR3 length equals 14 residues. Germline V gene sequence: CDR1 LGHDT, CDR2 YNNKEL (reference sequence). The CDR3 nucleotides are TGTGCCAGCAGCCAAGCACTACTAAACTATGGCTACACCTTC. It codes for CASSQALLNYGYTF.

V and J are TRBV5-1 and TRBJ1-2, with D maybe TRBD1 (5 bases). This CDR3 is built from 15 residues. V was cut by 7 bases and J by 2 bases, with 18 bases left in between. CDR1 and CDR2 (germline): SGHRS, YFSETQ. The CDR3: CASGSGQDKNYGYTF. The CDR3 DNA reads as TGCGCCAGCGGGTCGGGGCAGGATAAAAACTATGGCTACACCTTC. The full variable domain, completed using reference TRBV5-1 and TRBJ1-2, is KAGVTQTPRYLIKTRGQQVTLSCSPISGHRSVSWYQQTPGQGLQFLFEYFSETQRNKGNFPGRFSGRQFSNSRSEMNVSTLELGDSALYLCASGSGQDKNYGYTFGSGTRLTVV.

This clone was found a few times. The CDR3 region is CASSYSIGYTEAFF. CDR3 DNA: TGTGCCAGCAGTTACTCGATTGGGTACACTGAAGCTTTCTTT. The chain joins TRBV6-6 to TRBJ1-1; D gene uncertain. CDR1 and CDR2 (germline): MNHNY, SVGAGI (reference sequence). With 0 bases removed from V and 3 bases from J, the gap between germline ends came to 8 bases. The CDR3 length is 14 residues.

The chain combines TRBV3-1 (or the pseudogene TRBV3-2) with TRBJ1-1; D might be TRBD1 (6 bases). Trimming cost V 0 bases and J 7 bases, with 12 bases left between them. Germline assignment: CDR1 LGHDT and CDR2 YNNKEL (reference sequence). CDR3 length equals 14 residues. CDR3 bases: TGTGCCAGCAGCCAAGATTCGGGGGCCAGTGAAGCTTTCTTT. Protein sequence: CASSQDSGASEAFF.

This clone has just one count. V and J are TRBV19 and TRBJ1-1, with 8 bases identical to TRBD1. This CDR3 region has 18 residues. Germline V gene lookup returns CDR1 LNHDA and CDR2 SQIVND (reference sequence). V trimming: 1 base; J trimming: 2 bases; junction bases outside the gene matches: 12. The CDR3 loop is CASSIGTGLHRVNTEAFF. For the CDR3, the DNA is TGTGCCAGTAGTATAGGGACAGGGCTGCATCGAGTAAACACTGAAGCTTTCTTT.

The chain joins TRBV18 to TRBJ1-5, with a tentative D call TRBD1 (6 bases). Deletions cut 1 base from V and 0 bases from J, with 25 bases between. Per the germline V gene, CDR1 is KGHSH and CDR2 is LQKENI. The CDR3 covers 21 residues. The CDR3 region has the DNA TGTGCCAGCTCACCACGCGGTACAGGGCCTTATAATCAAAATAGCAATCAGCCCCAGCATTTT. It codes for CASSPRGTGPYNQNSNQPQHF.

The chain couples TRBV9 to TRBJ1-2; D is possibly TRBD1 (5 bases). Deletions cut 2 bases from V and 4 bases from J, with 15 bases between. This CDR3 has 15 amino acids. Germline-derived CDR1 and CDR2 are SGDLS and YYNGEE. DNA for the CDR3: TGTGCCAGCAGCGTCGAGGGGACGGGGGGCTATGGCTACACCTTC. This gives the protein CASSVEGTGGYGYTF.

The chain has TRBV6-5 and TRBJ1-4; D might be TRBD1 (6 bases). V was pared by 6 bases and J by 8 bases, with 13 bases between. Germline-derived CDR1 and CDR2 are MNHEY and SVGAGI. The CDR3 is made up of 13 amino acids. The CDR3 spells CASSGQRNEKLFF. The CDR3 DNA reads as TGTGCCAGCAGCGGACAGAGGAACGAAAAACTGTTTTTT.

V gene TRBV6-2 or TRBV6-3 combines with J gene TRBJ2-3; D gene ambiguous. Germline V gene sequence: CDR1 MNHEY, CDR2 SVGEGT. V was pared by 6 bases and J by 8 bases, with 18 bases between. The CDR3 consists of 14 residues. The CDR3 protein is CASSPTTPPLTQYF. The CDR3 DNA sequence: TGTGCCAGCAGCCCTACGACCCCGCCCCTTACGCAGTATTTT.

CDR3 coding DNA: TGTGCCAGCAGCACCAAACAGGGGACAGTTGGCTACACCTTC. It yields the protein CASSTKQGTVGYTF. The rearrangement joins TRBV21-1 to TRBJ1-2; the table gives TRBD1 as D, unverified against the DNA. TRBV21-1 is designated a pseudogene. The CDR3 is 14 residues long.

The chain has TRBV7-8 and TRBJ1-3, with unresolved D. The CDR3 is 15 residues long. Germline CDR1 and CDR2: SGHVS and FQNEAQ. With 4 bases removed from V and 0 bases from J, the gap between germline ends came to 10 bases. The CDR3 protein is CASSSREGSGNTIYF. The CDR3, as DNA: TGTGCCAGCAGCTCCCGGGAGGGCTCTGGAAACACCATATATTTT.

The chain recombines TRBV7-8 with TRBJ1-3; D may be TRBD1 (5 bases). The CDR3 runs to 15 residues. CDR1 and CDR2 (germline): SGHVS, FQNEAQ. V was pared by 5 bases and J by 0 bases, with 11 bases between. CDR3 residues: CASSARDGSGNTIYF. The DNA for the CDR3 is TGTGCCAGCAGCGCCCGGGACGGCTCTGGAAACACCATATATTTT.

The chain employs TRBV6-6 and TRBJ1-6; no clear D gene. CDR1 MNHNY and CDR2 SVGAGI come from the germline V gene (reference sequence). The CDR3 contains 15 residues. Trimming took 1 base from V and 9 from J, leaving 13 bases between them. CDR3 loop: CASSYFGQTSSPLHF. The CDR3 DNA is TGTGCCAGCAGTTACTTCGGCCAAACGTCTTCACCCCTCCACTTT.

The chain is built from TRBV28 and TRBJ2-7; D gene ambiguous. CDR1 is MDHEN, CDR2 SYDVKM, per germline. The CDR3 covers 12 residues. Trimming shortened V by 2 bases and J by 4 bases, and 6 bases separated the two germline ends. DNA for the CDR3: TGTGCCAGCAGTTTAATCGGGTACGAGCAGTACTTC. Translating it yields CASSLIGYEQYF.

CDR3 DNA: TGTGCCAGTCGGCCAACGGGGGCGCGGGACACCATATATTTT. Protein: CASRPTGARDTIYF. The chain combines TRBV19 with TRBJ1-3, with D possibly matching TRBD1 (6 bases). CDR1 is LNHDA, CDR2 SQIVND, per germline (reference sequence). Deletions cut 8 bases from V and 8 bases from J, with 19 bases between. The CDR3 runs to 14 residues.

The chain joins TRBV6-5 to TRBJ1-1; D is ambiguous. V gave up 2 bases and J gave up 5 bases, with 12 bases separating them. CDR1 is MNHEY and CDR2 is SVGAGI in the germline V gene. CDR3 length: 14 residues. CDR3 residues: CASSYGYSWTEAFF. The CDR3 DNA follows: TGTGCCAGCAGTTACGGGTATAGTTGGACTGAAGCTTTCTTT.

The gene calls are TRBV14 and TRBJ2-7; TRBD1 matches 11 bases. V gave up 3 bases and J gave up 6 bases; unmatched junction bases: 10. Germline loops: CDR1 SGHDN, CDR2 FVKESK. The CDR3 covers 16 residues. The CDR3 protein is CASSHLPGQGAGEQYF. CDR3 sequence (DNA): TGTGCCAGCAGCCACCTTCCAGGACAGGGGGCAGGCGAGCAGTACTTC.

CDR3 bases: TGTGCCAGCAGCTTAGGTCAGGGCTTGGGCAATGAGCAGTTCTTC. Translation: CASSLGQGLGNEQFF. The chain recombines TRBV11-3 with TRBJ2-1; D possibly corresponds to TRBD1 (5 bases). This CDR3 spans 15 amino acids. V was shortened by 1 base and J by 6 bases, with 13 bases between the two germline ends. Per germline, CDR1 SGHNT and CDR2 YENEEA.

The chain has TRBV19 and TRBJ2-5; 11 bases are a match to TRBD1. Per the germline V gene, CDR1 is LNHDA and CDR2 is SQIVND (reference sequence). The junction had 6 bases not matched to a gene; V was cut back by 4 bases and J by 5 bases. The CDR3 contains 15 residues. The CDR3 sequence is CASSNGQGARETQYF. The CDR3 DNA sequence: TGTGCCAGTAGTAATGGACAGGGGGCGCGGGAGACCCAGTACTTC.